This TCR beta chain comes out of a study of blood T cell repertoires in COVID-19. V lost 8 bases and J lost 9, with 17 bases in between. Germline V lookup: CDR1 SNHLY, CDR2 FYNNEI. The CDR3 runs to 14 residues. This clone was counted a single time. The table came from immunoSEQ multiplex PCR; TCRdb's copy has only in-frame clones and leaves some out. The table lists roughly 69,000 clones, under 85% of them singletons. The rearrangement uses TRBV2 and TRBJ1-6; possible D gene TRBD1, 6 bases. This clonotype was obtained from a woman in her 50s with acute or convalescent COVID-19. The source material was peripheral blood. The CDR3 loop is CASQTGLGVSPLHF. In DNA, the CDR3 is TGTGCCAGCCAGACAGGCCTTGGGGTTTCACCCCTCCACTTT.